The 6 T cell receptor beta chains below come from one sample, sequenced in a study of OX40 agonist ivuxolimab in advanced cancers. Assay used: immunoSEQ multiplex PCR; TCRdb lists only in-frame clones, some missing. This table holds about 69,000 clones, 80% to 85% found once. This material consisted of CD4+ or CD8+ T cells sorted from blood, taken in a trial of the OX40 agonist ivuxolimab. These receptors originate from an adult with an advanced solid tumor such as melanoma, head and neck, liver or kidney cancer.

The chain links TRBV18 to TRBJ2-7; 9 bases are shared with TRBD2. There are 15 residues in the CDR3. CDR1 is KGHSH, CDR2 LQKENI, per germline. V trimming: 1 base; J trimming: 0 bases; junction bases outside the gene matches: 1. CDR3 bases: TGTGCCAGCTCACCACATAGCGGGAGCTCCTACGAGCAGTACTTC. Translating it yields CASSPHSGSSYEQYF.

V gene TRBV19 combines with J gene TRBJ2-3; 8 bases are a match to TRBD2. The V and J ends lost 5 bases and 0 bases, in that order; junction bases with no gene match: 7. This CDR3 region has 16 residues. Germline values: CDR1 LNHDA, CDR2 SQIVND (reference sequence). CDR3 in amino acids: CASSLAGSTSTDTQYF. The DNA for the CDR3 is TGTGCCAGTAGTCTAGCGGGTTCAACTAGCACAGATACGCAGTATTTT. The variable domain in full, completed from reference TRBV19 and TRBJ2-3, reads DGGITQSPKYLFRKEGQNVTLSCEQNLNHDAMYWYRQDPGQGLRLIYYSQIVNDFQKGDIAEGYSVSREKKESFPLTVTSAQKNPTAFYLCASSLAGSTSTDTQYFGPGTRLTVL.

The rearrangement joins TRBV5-1 to TRBJ2-5, with TRBD2 matching over 11 bases. The CDR3 is 17 residues long. Germline V lookup: CDR1 SGHRS, CDR2 YFSETQ. Losses at the gene ends were 4 bases for V and 5 bases for J; bases not matched to a gene: 13. CDR3 sequence (DNA): TGCGCCAGCAGCCCCGACCTTAGCGGGGGGGCCCGGGAGACCCAGTACTTC. Amino acids: CASSPDLSGGARETQYF.

The chain carries TRBV30 and TRBJ2-7, with D possibly TRBD1 on 6 matching bases. Per germline, CDR1 GTSNPN and CDR2 SVGIG (reference sequence). V lost 3 bases and J lost 6, with 18 bases in between. The CDR3 sequence is 14 residues long. The CDR3 nucleotides are TGTGCCTGGAGGATAACACAGGGTGCTGGCGAGCAGTACTTC. Translated, it gives CAWRITQGAGEQYF. The whole variable domain, remainder taken from reference TRBV30 and TRBJ2-7, is SQTIHQWPATLVQPVGSPLSLECTVEGTSNPNLYWYRQAAGRGLQLLFYSVGIGQISSEVPQNLSASRPQDRQFILSSKKLLLSDSGFYLCAWRITQGAGEQYFGPGTRLTVT.

The J gene is TRBJ1-5, the V gene TRBV15; D is perhaps TRBD1 (5 bases). CDR3 length: 15 amino acids. V lost 0 bases, J lost 2 bases, and 8 bases lay in between. CDR1 and CDR2 from the germline V gene are LNHNV and YYDKDF (reference sequence). The CDR3 DNA reads TGTGCCACCAGCAGAGATCGCAGGGGCAATCAGCCCCAGCATTTT. Its protein product is CATSRDRRGNQPQHF.

This chain connects TRBV27 to TRBJ2-7, with 9 bases identical to TRBD1. CDR1 and CDR2 (germline): MNHEY, SMNVEV (reference sequence). This CDR3 has 15 amino acids. V shed 5 bases and J 3 bases; nucleotides not matched to a gene: 8. CDR3 region: CASSLSGTGFYEQYF. The CDR3 region has the DNA TGTGCCAGCAGTCTCTCCGGGACAGGGTTCTACGAGCAGTACTTC.